One and the same sample provided the 8 T cell receptor beta chains below, sequenced in a study of quantifying T cell responses using KT2 cells. Study-level information: TCR alpha and beta constant-region primers primed reverse transcription of RNA.

The cDNA 3' end received a ligated oligonucleotide with a UMI. First-round PCR used about 4 cycles and beta primers RC1.1 and RC1.2 covering TRBC1 and TRBC2. One entry per CDR3 protein results from TCRdb running MiXCR on the UMI-ligation and nested PCR reads. The repertoire holds some 43,000 distinct CDR3 sequences, with 17% as singletons. Sequencing input: PBMCs spiked with cells of the T cell clone KT2. The source is a human donor.

The J gene is TRBJ1-3, the V gene TRBV20-1, with no clear D. Germline-derived CDR1 and CDR2 are DFQATT and SNEGSKA (reference sequence). The germline V and J ends were trimmed by 1 base and 0 bases, with 4 bases remaining between them. The CDR3 runs to 13 residues. CDR3 amino acids: CSARVGSGNTIYF. The CDR3 coding sequence is TGCAGTGCTAGAGTCGGCTCTGGAAACACCATATATTTT.

In its sample, this clonotype was seen a few times. The chain recombines TRBV20-1 with TRBJ1-1, with D perhaps TRBD1 (5 bases). Germline-derived CDR1 and CDR2 are DFQATT and SNEGSKA (reference sequence). The CDR3 sequence is 14 residues long. V was shortened by 4 bases and J by 0 bases, with 12 bases between the two germline ends. CDR3: CSAKTGQLNTEAFF. DNA of the CDR3: TGCAGTGCTAAAACGGGGCAGCTGAACACTGAAGCTTTCTTT.

The chain uses TRBV4-1 and TRBJ2-1; 10 bases map to TRBD1. Germline lookup yields CDR1 MGHRA and CDR2 YSYEKL. Trimming at V came to 3 bases and at J to 0 bases, leaving 5 bases not matched to a gene. This CDR3 spans 17 amino acids. DNA for the CDR3: TGCGCCAGCAGCCAGGGACAGGGGCCCAGCTCCTACAATGAGCAGTTCTTC. It is translated as CASSQGQGPSSYNEQFF.

By sample share, this clonotype is medium-sized. This chain connects TRBV24-1 to TRBJ2-1, with unresolved D. The CDR3 consists of 14 residues. Trimming left V 9 bases short and J 3 bases short, with 14 bases between. Germline assignment: CDR1 KGHDR and CDR2 SFDVKD. The CDR3 protein is CATVVGRYYNEQFF. The CDR3 nucleotides read TGTGCCACCGTCGTAGGCCGCTACTACAATGAGCAGTTCTTC.

V is TRBV5-1 and J is TRBJ2-3, with 7 bases fitting TRBD1. The V gene's germline CDR1 is SGHRS and CDR2 YFSETQ. V shed 4 bases, J shed 6 bases, and the junction held 2 bases outside the gene matches. The CDR3 has 12 residues. The CDR3 DNA follows: TGCGCCAGCAGCGAGGGGGCGGATACGCAGTATTTT. Protein: CASSEGADTQYF.

This clonotype was seen a handful of times. The chain carries TRBV7-2 and TRBJ2-7, with TRBD2 identical over 10 bases. V was clipped by 6 bases and J by 5 bases; unmatched bases: 7. The CDR3 loop spans 14 amino acids. Germline V gene data show CDR1 as SGHTA and CDR2 as FQGNSA. The CDR3 DNA reads as TGTGCCAGCAGACTCGGGACTAGCGTTAACGAGCAGTACTTC. It codes for CASRLGTSVNEQYF.

There are a few counts of this clonotype. The V call is TRBV20-1, the J call TRBJ1-5; D unclear. This CDR3 has 13 residues. V gave up 6 bases and J gave up 5 bases, with 14 bases separating them. Germline lookup yields CDR1 DFQATT and CDR2 SNEGSKA (reference sequence). CDR3 nucleotide sequence: TGCAGTGCACAGCGGGTAAGCCATCAGCCCCAGCATTTT. This gives the protein CSAQRVSHQPQHF.

Worth noting for this clonotype: This may come from a read error, since a much larger clone is one base off. The chain has TRBV5-6 and TRBJ2-2; 13 nucleotides line up with TRBD2. The CDR3 consists of 17 residues. With V trimmed by 5 bases and J by 10 bases, 14 bases remained unmatched. Germline loops: CDR1 SGHDT, CDR2 YYEEEE. CDR3 coding DNA: TGTGCCAGCAGTTATAGGACTAGCGGGAGTTCGAGCGAGGAGCTGTTTTTT. Amino acid sequence: CASSYRTSGSSSEELFF.